This T cell receptor beta chain was identified in a study of neurological immune-mediated disorders (dated by TCRdb to between 2017 and 2020). With respect to the entire study: Peripheral blood TCR-beta repertoires from patients with HTLV-I-associated myelopathy (HAM/TSP), patients with multiple sclerosis, and healthy controls were compared in the study using UMI-based sequencing. Longitudinal samples, technical triplicates and paired sorted CD4+ and CD8+ T-cell subsets, alongside PBMC samples, were included among the roughly 98 TCR-beta libraries. The cohort included approximately 70 subjects: roughly 14 with HAM/TSP, some 34 with multiple sclerosis, and around 20 healthy controls. Paper-wide results and their limitations: No identical CDR3 amino acid sequences were shared among expanded clones across subjects, suggesting private TCR-beta repertoires in all groups. TCR clonal expansion was greatest in HAM/TSP patients and smallest in MS patients, who ranked below even healthy controls.

CDR1 and CDR2, per the germline V gene, are SQVTM and ANQGSEA. At the junction V is shortened by 4 bases and J by 6 bases; bases outside the gene matches: 2. CDR3 length: 11 amino acids, cysteine to phenylalanine. This entry keeps only the CDR3 DNA: 33 bases, framed from base 1. Healthy controls were blood bank volunteers in Maryland, USA. Unsorted PBMC libraries were generated from 2 million PBMCs stored in RNAlater at -80 °C until RNA extraction. Peripheral blood was subjected to Ficoll-Hypaque density gradient centrifugation to isolate PBMCs, which were then cryopreserved in liquid nitrogen. cDNA was synthesized by template-switch 5'RACE using a primer carrying a 10-nucleotide random unique molecular identifier by which each TCR transcript was tagged. Every sequencing run yielded over 200 million TCR-beta sequences covering 15-18 subjects. The RNeasy kit was used to extract total RNA. The KAPA Real-time Library Amplification kit was used to amplify TCR-beta VDJ regions with primers for the TCR constant region and the 5'RACE anchor. A first PCR added sample indexes and Illumina adaptors, after which a second PCR increased the library yield. The roughly 650 bp TCR product was size-selected on a 2% E-gel SizeSelection system after Ampure bead purification. Before pooling, libraries had their quality checked on a Bioanalyzer, their concentration measured with Qubit, and their quantity determined with the Kapa Library Quantification kit. Paired-end 2 x 150 bp sequencing of the libraries was performed on an Illumina HiSeq 2500. To increase sequence diversity, roughly 24-31% phiX was spiked into each library pool. As for the authors' bioinformatics: The quality-filtered reads were processed with the UMI-based MiGEC pipeline, whose error correction step removed more than 85% of the raw TCR sequences. IMGT germline references were used for aligning VDJ genes, and each clonotype was defined as a unique CDR3 amino acid sequence together with its V-J genes. Clonal expansion, Shannon diversity, and CDR3 relatedness (CalcPairwiseDistances, ClusterSamples) were evaluated with VDJtools, and phylogenetic trees were built with CLCbio workbench. Using coefficient-of-variation modelling across technical triplicates, the study counted a clone as expanded if it had at least 8 unique UMIs. TCRdb passed the public sequencing reads through fastp at Q25 and MiXCR, retaining productive beta sequences. All rows with the same CDR3 protein become a single entry with the most common DNA and genes. The V and J calls follow TCRdb's processing rather than the paper's. The table for this sample lists about 79,000 distinct CDR3 sequences; 13% to 15% of them were counted only once. The top ten constitute approximately 7.5% of the sample.

This clonotype was detected many times. The antigen this receptor binds is unknown. No much larger clone is present one base from it, and per-base qualities are unavailable. This sequence uses TRBV29-1 and TRBJ1-2, with 7 junctional bases fitting TRBD1. The specimen was PBMCs. The source of this sequence is a woman in her 50s in good health. In nucleotides, the sequence is TGCAGCGTTGGGACAGGAGATGGCTACACCTTC. Its protein is CSVGTGDGYTF.